This T cell receptor beta chain stems from a study of PD-L1 blockade in urothelial cancer (dated 2017 in TCRdb). Broadly, across the study: All patients started therapy around 2014 and received atezolizumab 1,200 mg intravenously every 3 weeks. TCR sequencing covered pretreatment tumor samples and matched, serially collected peripheral blood taken before and after atezolizumab treatment. Blood samples yielded a median of around 130,000 T cells and more than 80,000 unique TCRs, with median clonality 0.080. In the same patients, pretreatment tumors underwent whole exome sequencing and RNA sequencing in addition to TCR sequencing. Durable clinical benefit meant progression-free survival longer than 6 months, and TCR features were also tested against progression-free and overall survival. Twenty-five of 29 patients were males with bladder-origin urothelial cancer, and about 65% of the roughly 30 reported a prior smoking history. Pretreatment blood TCR-seq was available for 27 to 30 patients, at least one posttreatment blood collection was obtained for around 25 patients, and tumor TCR-seq was available for around 25 patients. Patients had an ECOG performance status of 0 or 1 and had received between 0 and 3 prior chemotherapy regimens. The study, an exploratory multi-omic analysis, examined somatic, immune and clinical correlates of response to PD-L1 blockade with atezolizumab in urothelial cancer. Blood samples were analyzed 3 weeks after the start of treatment (second dose) and 6 weeks after the start of treatment. Durable clinical benefit was achieved by nine patients but not by the remaining 20. Broader findings and caveats from the paper: Among patients with durable benefit, tumor-associated TCR clones showed greater expansion in peripheral blood 3 weeks after treatment started (n ≈ 20, p = 0.022). A pretreatment peripheral blood TCR clonality below the median was linked to improved progression-free and overall survival. Because the sample size was small (n of about 27) and many exploratory analyses were performed, the results are intended to be hypothesis-generating.

Its CDR3 holds 15 amino acids, cysteine through phenylalanine. This entry keeps only the CDR3 DNA: 45 bases, framed from base 1. Sequences MGHDK (CDR1) and SYGVNS (CDR2) are obtained from the germline V gene. The germline V end is reduced by 2 bases and the J end by 7 bases; junction bases left unmatched: 7. With respect to this clone: Its antigen specificity is not known. Base quality data are lacking; no much larger clone is found one base away.

The time point label corresponds to: pretreatment peripheral blood. The cohort included 29 patients with locally advanced or metastatic urothelial carcinoma who were treated at Memorial Sloan Kettering on a trial protocol. Peripheral blood mononuclear cells were collected from each patient pretreatment and during treatment, giving between 1 and 8 total time points per patient. The Qiagen DNeasy Blood extraction kit was used to purify genomic DNA from total PBMCs and from tumor samples. PBMCs were collected pretreatment and during treatment and were isolated and stored as previously described. Synthetic TCR analog templates were spiked into each PCR to estimate absolute template abundance from read counts. The immunoSEQ assay was used to amplify TCRbeta CDR3 regions from genomic DNA with bias-controlled V and J gene primers. Rearranged TCRbeta segments were sequenced at approximately 20X coverage. The study's processing was this. Clustering was used to correct sequencing errors, and CDR3s were annotated against IMGT so that V, D and J genes could be assigned. Downstream analyses used only productive TCRbeta rearrangements and left out out-of-frame or stop-codon sequences. Clonality was calculated as one minus the Shannon entropy normalized by the log of the number of unique productive sequences. Fisher's exact test with Benjamini-Hochberg correction, at a threshold of adjusted p below 0.01, was used to find clones that differed between time points or between blood and tumor. The table comes from immuneACCESS by way of TCRdb, which keeps in-frame sequences with V and J called. Part of the clones is missing from these tables; in studies checked, under half for an unresolved V gene and the rest for unknown reasons. That table furnishes V, J and clone size, whereas the DNA furnished D and trimming. This sample is represented by tens of thousands of clones; around 83% of them were singletons. About 2.1% of the sample goes to the ten largest clones.

The TCR originated in a man aged 60-69 years with urothelial cancer. The sample in question was PBMCs, obtained around atezolizumab (anti-PD-L1) treatment. The V and J genes are TRBV25-1 and TRBJ2-7; the central 11 bases match TRBD2. The nucleotide sequence reads TGTGCCAGCAGTGAACCTACTAGCGGGAGAAGAGAGCAGTACTTC. This encodes CASSEPTSGRREQYF.